The source of this T cell receptor beta chain is a study of CD8+ T cells in alopecia areata. Study-wide points: Lesional scalp, especially alopecia totalis/universalis, showed higher clonality than normal scalp.

Between the trimmed V and J ends, which lost 1 base and 9 bases, there was a span of 18 bases. Germline V gene sequence: CDR1 SQVTM, CDR2 ANQGSEA. This CDR3 has 14 amino acids. From alopecia areata patients, lesional scalp punch biopsies and peripheral blood were collected. Cell sorting on a FACSAria was used to separate CD4+ and CD8+ T cells from the PBMCs. About this clone itself: Its antigen is as yet unknown.

Sequencing relied on a cDNA template that was reverse transcribed from extracted RNA. Repertoires were generated with immunoSEQ multiplex PCR, while TCRdb's copy carries only in-frame clones and drops some. Of some 110,000 clones in the sample, around two fifths are singletons; the top ten hold 3.1%. Sequenced input: CD4+ T cells sorted from blood. The rearrangement joins TRBV29-1 to TRBJ1-1, with D maybe TRBD1 (5 bases). The sequence was collected from a human donor with alopecia areata. In nucleotides, the CDR3 is TGCAGCGTTGAAGGGAGGGCGTCGGGGGAGAAAGCTTTCTTT. It translates to CSVEGRASGEKAFF.